Detailed here is one T cell receptor (beta chain). The antigen is undetermined. This specimen comes from a study of cytomegalovirus exposure and HLA in healthy donors. This CDR3 comprises 15 residues. The J segment lost 6 bases and the V segment lost 0 bases, leaving 6 bases of the junction unmatched. Germline values: CDR1 MNHEY, CDR2 SVGAGI. Findings of the study overall: Accurate prediction of HLA-A and HLA-B alleles (for most subjects) was reportedly achieved from TCR beta sequences. When the data were analyzed later, several of the most significant clusters appeared to be linked to common viral pathogens. Most of the TCR beta V segments (in an earlier analysis) were productive either about 90% or about 30% of the time.

Primers for the PCR totalled 60 Vbeta and 13 Jbeta. The assay was immunoSEQ multiplex PCR, and TCRdb's table has in-frame clones only and misses some. The repertoire has around 60,000 clones, roughly 80% of them found once; the top ten carry around 21%. This TCR derives from a middle-aged woman in good health and CMV-seropositive. J is TRBJ1-2 and V is TRBV6-5, with TRBD1 matching 8 bases. The sample consisted of PBMCs. CDR3: CASSYSDRAWDGYTF. The CDR3 DNA is TGTGCCAGCAGTTACTCGGACAGGGCATGGGATGGCTACACCTTC.